This T cell receptor beta chain is drawn from a study of cytomegalovirus exposure and HLA in healthy donors. J lost 6 bases, V lost 6 bases, and 16 bases had no gene match. This CDR3 is built from 16 residues. The germline gives CDR1 MNHEY, CDR2 SMNVEV (reference sequence). 60 Vbeta and 13 Jbeta primers were used in PCR. Produced via immunoSEQ multiplex PCR; TCRdb's table is partial and in-frame only. The sample gives some 150,000 clones, 79% of which show up once; about 2.2% is in the top ten. The rearrangement uses TRBV27 and TRBJ2-7, with 8 bases fitting TRBD2. The receptor's source is a man aged 35 to 55 in good health and CMV-seronegative. Material for sequencing was PBMCs. In nucleotides, the CDR3 is TGTGCCAGCAGCCCCGGGATGGTGGTAGCGGGATTCGAGCAGTACTTC. Amino acids: CASSPGMVVAGFEQYF.